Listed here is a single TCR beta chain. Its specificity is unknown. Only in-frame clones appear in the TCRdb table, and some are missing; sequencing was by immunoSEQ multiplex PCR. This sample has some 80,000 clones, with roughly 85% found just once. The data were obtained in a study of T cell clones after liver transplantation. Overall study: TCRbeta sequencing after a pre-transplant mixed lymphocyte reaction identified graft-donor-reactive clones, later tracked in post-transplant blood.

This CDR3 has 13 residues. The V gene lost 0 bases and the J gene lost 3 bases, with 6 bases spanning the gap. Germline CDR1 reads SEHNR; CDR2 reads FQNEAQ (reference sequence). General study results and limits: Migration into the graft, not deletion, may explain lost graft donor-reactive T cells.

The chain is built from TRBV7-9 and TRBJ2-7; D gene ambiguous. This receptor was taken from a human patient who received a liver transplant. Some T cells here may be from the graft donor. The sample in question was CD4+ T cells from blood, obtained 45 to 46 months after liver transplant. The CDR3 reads CASSLASDYEQYF. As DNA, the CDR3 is TGTGCCAGCAGCTTAGCTTCCGACTACGAGCAGTACTTC.